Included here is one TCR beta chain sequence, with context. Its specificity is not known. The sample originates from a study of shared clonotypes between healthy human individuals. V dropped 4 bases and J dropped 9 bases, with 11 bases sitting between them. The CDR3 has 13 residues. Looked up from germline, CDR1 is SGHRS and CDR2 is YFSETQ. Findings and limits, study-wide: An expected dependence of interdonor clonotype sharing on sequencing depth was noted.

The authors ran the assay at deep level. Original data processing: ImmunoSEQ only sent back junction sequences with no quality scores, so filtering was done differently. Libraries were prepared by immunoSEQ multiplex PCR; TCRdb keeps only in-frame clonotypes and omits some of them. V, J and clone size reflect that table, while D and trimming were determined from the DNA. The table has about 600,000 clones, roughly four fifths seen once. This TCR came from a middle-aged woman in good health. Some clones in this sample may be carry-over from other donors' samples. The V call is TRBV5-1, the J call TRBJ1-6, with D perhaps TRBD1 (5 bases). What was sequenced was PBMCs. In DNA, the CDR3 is TGCGCCAGCAGCCCGGGGGATGGTTCACCCCTCCACTTT. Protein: CASSPGDGSPLHF.